This T cell receptor (beta chain) was sequenced in a study of T cells after posttransplantation cyclophosphamide (TCRdb year 2016). In the study overall: The study tracked T cell repertoire reconstitution by TRB sequencing after myeloablative bone marrow transplantation using posttransplantation cyclophosphamide as GVHD prophylaxis. Antigen receptor sequencing covered samples from roughly 40 PTCy-treated patients and 15 to 20 of their related bone marrow donors. Because TRA and TRB clonality correlated tightly in roughly nine samples, the subsequent TCR analyses were limited to TRB only. Public TRB sequences were compared against a database of over 3,000 sequences linked to responses to pathogens, tumor antigens, self-antigens and alloantigens. TRB sequencing was also done on up to roughly 3 additional blood samples from 2 to 5.2 years after transplant in 3 patients, and on pretransplant blood from several patients. TRB sequencing was performed on blood from all 35 or so PTCy patients with 1-year posttransplant specimens. Overall study outcomes, separate from this receptor: The TRB repertoires of T cells infiltrating skin or the GI tract showed only limited overlap with the TRB repertoires found in blood. Donor-recipient similarity was low at 1-2 months but increased during the first year, and donor CD8+ memory clones often dominated later blood repertoires. Across about 40 patients, TRB clonality was highly associated with recipient CMV seropositivity and CMV reactivation, and diversity in PTCy patients was similar to diversity in CNI/methotrexate controls.

Genomic DNA was the input for TRB sequencing, which was run either with the immunoSEQ assay at survey resolution or with the hsTCRB kit. Processing in the source paper ran as follows. Initial read processing used immunoSEQ software, and repertoire analyses used the LymphoSeq R package. Clonality was computed as 1 minus normalized Shannon entropy; Gini coefficient was also calculated for each TRB dataset. To infer phenotypes in unsorted samples, TRB sequences from sorted subsets of the recipient or donor were mapped onto unsorted samples from the same recipient. TCRdb stores this immuneACCESS table with in-frame sequences only. Part of the clones is absent; in the studies checked, under half of the shortfall reflects unresolved V genes, and no reason is known for the rest. That table supplies the V and J calls and clone size; D and trimming were determined from the DNA. This sample gives about 16,000 clones in total; around 85% of them show up just once. The ten largest clonotypes hold more than 25% of the sample.

Comment on this clone: It has no known antigen specificity. It has no much larger one-base neighbor in the sample; base qualities were not kept.

The control cohort consisted of under 13 patients who had myeloablative marrow transplants with methotrexate plus a calcineurin inhibitor and who were sampled 1 year after transplant. Mononuclear cells from peripheral blood and bone marrow were separated by Ficoll-Hypaque density centrifugation and then cryopreserved. Sequenced material: PBMCs, taken after allogeneic stem cell transplant with calcineurin inhibitor and methotrexate. The TCR sequence derives from a female patient aged 18 to 29 who received an allogeneic stem cell transplant from an unrelated donor, was CMV-positive, and had acute and chronic GVHD. In patients who had a transplant, some T cells may come from the graft donor.

The nucleotide sequence reads TGTGCCAGTAGCCACGACAGGGGTCGAAATCAGCCCCAGCATTTT. The translation is CASSHDRGRNQPQHF. The chain was built from TRBV19 and TRBJ1-5, with TRBD1 identical over 8 junction bases. CDR1 and CDR2, looked up from the germline V gene (reference sequence), are LNHDA and SQIVND. Germline trimming amounts to 6 bases on V and 4 bases on J, with 8 as the count of junction bases outside the gene matches. The CDR3 starts with the cysteine, ends with the phenylalanine, and has 15 residues. Only CDR3 DNA remains: 45 bases, in frame from the first base. The full variable domain, completed from the reference TRBV19 and TRBJ1-5 proteins outside the CDR3, reads DGGITQSPKYLFRKEGQNVTLSCEQNLNHDAMYWYRQDPGQGLRLIYYSQIVNDFQKGDIAEGYSVSREKKESFPLTVTSAQKNPTAFYLCASSHDRGRNQPQHFGDGTRLSIL.